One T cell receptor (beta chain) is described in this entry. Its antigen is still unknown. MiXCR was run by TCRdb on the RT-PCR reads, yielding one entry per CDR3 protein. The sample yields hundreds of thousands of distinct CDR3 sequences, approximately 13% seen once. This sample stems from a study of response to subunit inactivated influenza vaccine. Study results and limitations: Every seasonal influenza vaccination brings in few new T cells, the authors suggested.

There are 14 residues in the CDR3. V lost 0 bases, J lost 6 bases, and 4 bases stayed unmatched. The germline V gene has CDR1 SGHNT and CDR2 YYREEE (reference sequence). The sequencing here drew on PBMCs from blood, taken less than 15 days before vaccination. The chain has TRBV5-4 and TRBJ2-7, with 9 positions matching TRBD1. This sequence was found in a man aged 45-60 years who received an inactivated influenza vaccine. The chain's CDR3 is CASSLETGGTEQYF. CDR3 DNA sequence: TGTGCCAGCAGCTTGGAGACAGGGGGGACCGAGCAGTACTTC.